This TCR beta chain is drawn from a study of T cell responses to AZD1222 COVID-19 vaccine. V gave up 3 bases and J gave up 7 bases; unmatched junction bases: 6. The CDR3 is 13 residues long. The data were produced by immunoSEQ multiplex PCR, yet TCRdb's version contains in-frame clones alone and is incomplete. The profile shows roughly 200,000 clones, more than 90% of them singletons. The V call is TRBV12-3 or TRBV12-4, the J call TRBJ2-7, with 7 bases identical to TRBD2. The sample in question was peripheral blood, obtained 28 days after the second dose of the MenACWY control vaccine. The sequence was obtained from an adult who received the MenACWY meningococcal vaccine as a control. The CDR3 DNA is TGTGCCAGCAGTTTGGGAGGGCCGGGGGAGCAGTACTTC. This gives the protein CASSLGGPGEQYF.